This T cell receptor (beta chain) stems from a study of neurological immune-mediated disorders. Points from the study as a whole: The greatest degree of TCR clonal expansion was observed in HTLV-1-associated myelopathy, with the lowest in multiple sclerosis, below that of healthy controls.

TCRdb reprocessed the 5' RACE reads with MiXCR, giving one entry per CDR3 protein. The sample yields more than 15,000 distinct CDR3 sequences, under 4% seen once. There are many counts of this clonotype. The antigen remains undetermined. This TCR derives from a middle-aged woman in good health. What was sequenced was CD8+ T cells from blood.

CDR3: CASSLSGGGTSGYNEQFF. The DNA of the CDR3 is TGTGCCAGCAGTTTATCGGGGGGCGGGACTAGCGGATACAATGAGCAGTTCTTC. The V and J genes are TRBV27 and TRBJ2-1, with TRBD2 identical over 11 bases. The V gene's germline CDR1 is MNHEY and CDR2 SMNVEV (reference sequence). The CDR3 spans 18 residues. Trimming at V came to 0 bases and at J to 4 bases, leaving 8 bases not matched to a gene.